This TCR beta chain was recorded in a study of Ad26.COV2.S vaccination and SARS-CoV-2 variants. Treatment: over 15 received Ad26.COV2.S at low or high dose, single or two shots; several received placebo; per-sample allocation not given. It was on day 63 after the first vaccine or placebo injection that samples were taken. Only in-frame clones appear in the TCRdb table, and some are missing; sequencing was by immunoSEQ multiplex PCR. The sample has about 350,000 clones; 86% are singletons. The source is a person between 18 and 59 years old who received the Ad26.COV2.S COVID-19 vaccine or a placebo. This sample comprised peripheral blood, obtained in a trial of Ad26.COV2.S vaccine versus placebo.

CDR3 region: CASSQEGSSDGVGYGYTF. In DNA, the CDR3 is TGTGCCAGCAGCCAAGAGGGTTCTTCGGATGGTGTAGGCTATGGCTACACCTTC. The chain links TRBV4-2 to TRBJ1-2, with unresolved D. Germline V CDR1 and CDR2: LGHNA, YNFKEQ. V gave up 0 bases and J gave up 4 bases, with 21 bases separating them. This CDR3 is 18 amino acids long.